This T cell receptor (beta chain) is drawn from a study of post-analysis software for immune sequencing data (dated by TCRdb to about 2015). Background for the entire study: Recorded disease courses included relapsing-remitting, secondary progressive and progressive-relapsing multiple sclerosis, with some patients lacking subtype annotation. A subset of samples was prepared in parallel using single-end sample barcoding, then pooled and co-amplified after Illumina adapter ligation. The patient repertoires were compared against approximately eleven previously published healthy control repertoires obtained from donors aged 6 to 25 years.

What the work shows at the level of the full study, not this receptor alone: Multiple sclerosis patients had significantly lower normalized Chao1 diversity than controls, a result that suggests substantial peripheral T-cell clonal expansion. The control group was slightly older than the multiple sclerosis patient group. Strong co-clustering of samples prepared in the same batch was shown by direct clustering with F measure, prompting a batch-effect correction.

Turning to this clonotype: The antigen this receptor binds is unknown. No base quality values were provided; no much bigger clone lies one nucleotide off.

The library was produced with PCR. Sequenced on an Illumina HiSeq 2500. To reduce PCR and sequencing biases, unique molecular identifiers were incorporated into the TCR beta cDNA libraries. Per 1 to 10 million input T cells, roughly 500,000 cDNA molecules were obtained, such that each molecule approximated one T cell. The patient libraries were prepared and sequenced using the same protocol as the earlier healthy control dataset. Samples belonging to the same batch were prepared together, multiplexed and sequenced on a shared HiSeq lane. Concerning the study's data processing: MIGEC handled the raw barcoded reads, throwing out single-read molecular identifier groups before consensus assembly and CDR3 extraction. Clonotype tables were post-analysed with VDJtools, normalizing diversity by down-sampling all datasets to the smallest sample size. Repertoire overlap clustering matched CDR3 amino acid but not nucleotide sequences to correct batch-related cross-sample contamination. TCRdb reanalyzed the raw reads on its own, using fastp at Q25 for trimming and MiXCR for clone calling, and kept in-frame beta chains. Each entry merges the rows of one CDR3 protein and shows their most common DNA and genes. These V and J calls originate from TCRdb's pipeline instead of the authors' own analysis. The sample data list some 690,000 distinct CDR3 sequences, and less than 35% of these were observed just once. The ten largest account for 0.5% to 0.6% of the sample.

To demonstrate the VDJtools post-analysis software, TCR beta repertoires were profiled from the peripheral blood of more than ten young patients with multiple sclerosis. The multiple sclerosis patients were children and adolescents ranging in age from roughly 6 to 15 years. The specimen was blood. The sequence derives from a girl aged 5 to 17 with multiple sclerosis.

The DNA sequence reads TGTGCCAGCAGCCAAGGGGCGGGGCGGGGTAATGAGCAGTTCTTC. Its amino acids are CASSQGAGRGNEQFF. The chain is assembled from TRBV3-1 and TRBJ2-1; the D gene is possibly TRBD2, with 6 bases matching. Spanning cysteine to phenylalanine, the CDR3 consists of 15 amino acids. Only the CDR3 DNA stays, 45 bases, in frame from base 1. V is shortened by 1 base, J by 7 bases, and the region joining them spans 14 bases. The germline V gene (reference sequence) supplies CDR1 LGHDT and CDR2 YNNKEL.